The 8 T cell receptor beta chains presented below share a single source sample, sequenced in a study of T cells after yellow fever vaccination (dated 2019 in TCRdb). Explained via the paper, the treatment or condition label denotes: live attenuated yellow fever vaccine strain. Library preparation employed 5' RACE. Sequencing instrument: Illumina HiSeq 2500. The public reads were quality trimmed at Q25 with fastp and then assembled into clones with MiXCR by TCRdb, keeping productive beta chains. Rows are combined by CDR3 protein, so each entry shows the most common genes and DNA. The sample table records over 110,000 distinct CDR3 sequences; roughly 8% of these occur just once. Jointly, the top ten make up 0.73% of the sample. This specimen consisted of CD4+ T cells sorted from PBMCs, obtained 5 days after the yellow fever booster vaccination. Receptors originate from a man aged 30 to 45 who received the YFV17D yellow fever vaccine.

The rearrangement links TRBV5-1 to TRBJ2-1; unclear D gene. This CDR3 is built from 16 residues. Germline V gives CDR1 SGHRS, CDR2 YFSETQ. V was cut by 1 base and J by 0 bases, with 11 bases left in between. The CDR3 nucleotides read TGCGCCAGCAGCTTGATTGGCCGTAGCTCCTACAATGAGCAGTTCTTC. This sequence encodes CASSLIGRSSYNEQFF.

With regard to this clonotype: A much larger clone sits a single nucleotide away, making a read error possible. The DNA of the CDR3 is TGTGCCAGCAGTGAAGGGACTTTAGAGACCCAGTACTTC. Amino acid sequence: CASSEGTLETQYF. This sequence joins TRBV12-3 or TRBV12-4 and TRBJ2-5; D may be TRBD2 (6 bases). CDR3 length: 13 residues. V shed 5 bases and J shed 4 bases, with 11 bases lying between them.

This clonotype was seen repeatedly, ten times or more. CDR3 in amino acids: CASRLGSGIPDTQYF. For the CDR3, the DNA is TGTGCCAGCAGGCTGGGTAGCGGGATACCAGATACGCAGTATTTT. The chain is built from TRBV27 and TRBJ2-3; 8 nucleotides line up with TRBD2. V shed 6 bases, J shed 4 bases, and the junction held 9 bases outside the gene matches. This CDR3 region has 15 residues. Germline V gives CDR1 MNHEY, CDR2 SMNVEV (reference sequence).

This clonotype was observed a handful of times. The rearrangement links TRBV6-5 to TRBJ2-3, with D possibly being TRBD1 (5 bases). V was clipped by 3 bases and J by 2 bases, with 24 bases between them. This CDR3 has 19 residues. Per germline, CDR1 MNHEY and CDR2 SVGAGI. CDR3 DNA: TGTGCCAGCAGTTATCAGTGGATTGGACAATCCCTCAACACAGATACGCAGTATTTT. Translating it yields CASSYQWIGQSLNTDTQYF.

This clonotype was seen ten or more times. The CDR3 region is CASSRQTDTTDTQYF. As DNA, the CDR3 is TGCGCCAGCAGCCGTCAAACCGACACCACAGATACGCAGTATTTT. The gene calls are TRBV5-1 and TRBJ2-3, with D unresolved. CDR1 and CDR2 from the germline V gene are SGHRS and YFSETQ. Trimming left V 4 bases short and J 2 bases short, with 14 bases between. The CDR3 is 15 amino acids.

This clonotype showed up many times. This rearrangement joins TRBV5-4 to TRBJ2-7; TRBD1 might be the D (5 bases). This CDR3 has 12 amino acids. Trimming pared 4 bases from V and 3 bases from J, leaving 8 bases between. The germline V gene encodes CDR1 SGHNT and CDR2 YYREEE (reference sequence). CDR3 loop: CASSADNYEQYF. CDR3 sequence (DNA): TGTGCCAGCAGCGCGGACAACTACGAGCAGTACTTC.

As to this clonotype: This sequence may be a read error, since a much larger clone differs from it by one base. The chain carries TRBV5-5 and TRBJ2-7, with D possibly matching TRBD2 (6 bases). The CDR3 loop spans 13 amino acids. Germline loops: CDR1 SGHKS, CDR2 YYEKEE (reference sequence). Trimming pared 4 bases from V and 2 bases from J, leaving 10 bases between. CDR3 sequence reads: CASSPGVTYEQYF. Written as DNA, the CDR3 is TGTGCCAGCAGCCCGGGGGTCACCTACGAGCAGTACTTC.

This clonotype was recorded many times. The chain uses TRBV15 and TRBJ2-5; 12 bases align to TRBD2. This CDR3 has 17 amino acids. Germline values: CDR1 LNHNV, CDR2 YYDKDF (reference sequence). Unmatched junction bases numbered 8, after V lost 1 base and J lost 5 bases. The DNA for the CDR3 is TGTGCCACCAGCAGAGGAAGGACTAGCGGGAAGGGTGAGACCCAGTACTTC. Protein: CATSRGRTSGKGETQYF.